This T cell receptor (beta chain) is from a study of pediatric ulcerative colitis. Whole-study results and caveats: Acute severe colitis showed lower rectal diversity from clonal expansions. Two rectal CDR3 clonotypes occurred in all ulcerative colitis patients.

The germline CDR1 and CDR2 sequences are SGHRS and YFSETQ. This CDR3 contains 16 residues. J lost 0 bases, V lost 1 base, and 3 bases had no gene match. One to two pinch biopsies were taken from the rectum during colonoscopy. The data were produced by immunoSEQ multiplex PCR, yet TCRdb's version contains in-frame clones alone and is incomplete. Of 30,000 to 35,000 clones in the sample, about 81% were seen once. This clone showed up just once. Its antigen is not known. The chain is built from TRBV5-1 and TRBJ1-1; 10 positions agree with TRBD1. The sequence came from a boy aged 5 to 17 with mild ulcerative colitis. The specimen sequenced was gut tissue. The CDR3: CASSLLGQGLNTEAFF. In nucleotides, the CDR3 is TGCGCCAGCAGCTTGCTGGGACAGGGGTTGAACACTGAAGCTTTCTTT.